The 6 T cell receptor beta chains listed next were all sequenced from one sample in a study of T cells in Graves' hyperthyroidism and ophthalmopathy. RNA transcripts were the template for amplifying TCR beta CDR3 regions. The HTBI primer set drove a first-round RT-PCR of the TCR CDR3. TCRdb recomputed calls from the multiplex PCR reads with MiXCR, one row per CDR3 protein. The data contain hundreds of thousands of distinct CDR3 sequences, roughly 15% of them singletons. Sequences were obtained from blood. These receptors originate from a man younger than 35 with Graves' ophthalmopathy.

There are many counts of this clonotype. V gene TRBV29-1 combines with J gene TRBJ2-5; 9 nucleotides align to TRBD1. The germline CDR1 and CDR2 sequences are SQVTM and ANQGSEA. Germline trimming cut 7 bases from V and 5 bases from J; bases unmatched to any gene: 5. The CDR3 loop spans 12 amino acids. The CDR3 here is CSATGGAETQYF. The CDR3, as DNA: TGCAGCGCCACAGGGGGCGCGGAGACCCAGTACTTC.

The CDR3 DNA is TGTGCCAGCAGCTTGGTCTGGACAGACAATGAGCAGTTCTTC. Protein: CASSLVWTDNEQFF. The chain couples TRBV5-6 to TRBJ2-1; perhaps TRBD1 as D (6 bases). There are 14 residues in the CDR3. The V and J ends lost 0 bases and 5 bases respectively, with 9 bases between them. Germline V gene lookup returns CDR1 SGHDT and CDR2 YYEEEE.

The sample holds a few counts of this clonotype. J is TRBJ2-3 and V is TRBV5-4; D is uncertain. The germline V and J ends were trimmed by 1 base and 0 bases, with 9 bases remaining between them. The germline gives CDR1 SGHNT, CDR2 YYREEE (reference sequence). This CDR3 comprises 15 residues. The CDR3 spells CASSLQETSTDTQYF. The CDR3 bases are TGTGCCAGCAGCTTGCAAGAGACTAGCACAGATACGCAGTATTTT.

This clonotype appeared many times. V is TRBV5-1 and J is TRBJ2-2; D might be TRBD2 (6 bases). The CDR3 is 12 amino acids. The V gene's germline CDR1 is SGHRS and CDR2 YFSETQ. V was shortened by 5 bases and J by 7 bases, with 9 bases between the two germline ends. The CDR3 here is CASRWGDGELFF. Here the CDR3 DNA reads TGCGCCAGCAGATGGGGGGACGGGGAGCTGTTTTTT. The whole variable domain, remainder taken from reference TRBV5-1 and TRBJ2-2, is KAGVTQTPRYLIKTRGQQVTLSCSPISGHRSVSWYQQTPGQGLQFLFEYFSETQRNKGNFPGRFSGRQFSNSRSEMNVSTLELGDSALYLCASRWGDGELFFGEGSRLTVL.

This chain connects TRBV9 to TRBJ2-7; 12 positions agree with TRBD2. The V segment lost 4 bases and the J segment 2 bases; nucleotides outside the gene matches: 7. The CDR3 runs to 16 residues. Germline V gene sequence: CDR1 SGDLS, CDR2 YYNGEE. The CDR3 nucleotides read TGTGCCAGCAGCCCAGGACTAGCGGGGTTTACCTACGAGCAGTACTTC. Its translation: CASSPGLAGFTYEQYF. The whole variable domain, remainder taken from reference TRBV9 and TRBJ2-7, is DSGVTQTPKHLITATGQRVTLRCSPRSGDLSVYWYQQSLDQGLQFLIQYYNGEERAKGNILERFSAQQFPDLHSELNLSSLELGDSALYFCASSPGLAGFTYEQYFGPGTRLTVT.

The V and J genes are TRBV29-1 and TRBJ1-2, with 10 bases identical to TRBD1. This CDR3 contains 14 residues. V shed 7 bases, J shed 4 bases, and the junction held 9 bases outside the gene matches. Germline CDR1 and CDR2: SQVTM and ANQGSEA. The CDR3 sequence: CSAGPGTGAYGYTF. In nucleotides, the CDR3 is TGCAGCGCGGGACCCGGGACAGGGGCCTATGGCTACACCTTC.